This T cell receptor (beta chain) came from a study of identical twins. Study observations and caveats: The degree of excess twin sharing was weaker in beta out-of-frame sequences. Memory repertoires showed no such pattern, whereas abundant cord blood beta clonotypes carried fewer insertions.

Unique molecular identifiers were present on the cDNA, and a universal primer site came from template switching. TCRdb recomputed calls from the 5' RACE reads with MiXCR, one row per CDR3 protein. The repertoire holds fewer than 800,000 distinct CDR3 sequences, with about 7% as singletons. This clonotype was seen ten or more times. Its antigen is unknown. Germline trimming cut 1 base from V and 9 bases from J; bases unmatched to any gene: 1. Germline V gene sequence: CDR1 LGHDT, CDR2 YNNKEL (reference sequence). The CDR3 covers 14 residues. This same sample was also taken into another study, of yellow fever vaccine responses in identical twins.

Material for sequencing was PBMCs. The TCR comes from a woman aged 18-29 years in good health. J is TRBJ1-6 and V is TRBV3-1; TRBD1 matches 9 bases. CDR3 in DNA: TGTGCCAGCAGCCAAGGGACAGGGGCTTCACCCCTCCACTTT. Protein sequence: CASSQGTGASPLHF.